This T cell receptor (beta chain) came from a study of blood T cell repertoires in COVID-19. Study-wide background: Acute and convalescent COVID-19 specimens originated in the United States, Italy and Spain.

Original data processing: Scientists estimated how many nucleated cells there were by amplifying reference gene primers. Assay used: immunoSEQ multiplex PCR; TCRdb lists only in-frame clones, some missing. The DNA gave D and trimming, while V, J and clone size come from that table. This sample has 100,000 to 150,000 clones, with 85% to 90% found just once. Enrolment of Seattle patients took place during active infection, and they were followed longitudinally. V lost 1 base to trimming and J lost 6 bases; unmatched junction nucleotides: 7. This CDR3 spans 16 amino acids. Per germline, CDR1 LGHNA and CDR2 YNFKEQ.

The specimen sequenced was peripheral blood. The source is an elderly woman with COVID-19, enrolled during active disease. The genes are TRBV4-2 and TRBJ2-3, with 10 bases matching TRBD2. The CDR3 region is CASSQVPSGRWDTQYF. The CDR3, as DNA: TGTGCCAGCAGCCAAGTCCCTAGCGGGAGATGGGATACGCAGTATTTT.